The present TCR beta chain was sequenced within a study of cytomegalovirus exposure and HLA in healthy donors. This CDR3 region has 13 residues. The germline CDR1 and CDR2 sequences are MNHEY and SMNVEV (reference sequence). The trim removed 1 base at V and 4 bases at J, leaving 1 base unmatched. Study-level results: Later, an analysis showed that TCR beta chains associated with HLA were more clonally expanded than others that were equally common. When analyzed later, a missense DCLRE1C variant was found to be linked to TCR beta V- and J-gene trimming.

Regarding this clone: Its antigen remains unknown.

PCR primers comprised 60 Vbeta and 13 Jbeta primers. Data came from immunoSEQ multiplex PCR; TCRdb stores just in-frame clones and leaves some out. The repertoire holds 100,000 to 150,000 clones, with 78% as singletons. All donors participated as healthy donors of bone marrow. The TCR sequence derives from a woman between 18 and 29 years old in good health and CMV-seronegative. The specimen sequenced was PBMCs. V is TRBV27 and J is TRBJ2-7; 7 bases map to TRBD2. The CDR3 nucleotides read TGTGCCAGCAGTTTATGGGGGGGGTACGAGCAGTACTTC. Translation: CASSLWGGYEQYF.